The TCR beta chain under discussion was sequenced for a study of T cells in Graves' hyperthyroidism and ophthalmopathy. Study context: Initial diagnosis, before any treatment, was when peripheral blood was collected.

This CDR3 comprises 15 residues. The germline V gene encodes CDR1 SGDLS and CDR2 YYNGEE. V was trimmed by 0 bases and J by 7 bases, leaving 14 bases between them. Exclusion of a patient resulted from uncontrolled infection, other autoimmune disease, pregnancy or lactation. RNA transcripts yielded amplified TCR beta CDR3 regions. The TCR CDR3 was amplified in a first-round RT-PCR using the HTBI primer set. TCRdb redid the calling of the multiplex PCR reads with MiXCR, one entry per CDR3 protein. The sample has about 24,000 distinct CDR3 sequences, about 49% seen once. Input material: blood. The receptor comes from a woman in her thirties or forties with Graves' hyperthyroidism that later progressed to Graves' ophthalmopathy. The chain combines TRBV9 with TRBJ1-5; possibly TRBD1 for D (5 bases). This CDR3 reads CASSVGGEARQPQHF. As DNA, the CDR3 is TGTGCCAGCAGCGTAGGAGGGGAGGCAAGACAGCCCCAGCATTTT.